Described below is a single T cell receptor (beta chain) sequence and its context. Sequenced by immunoSEQ multiplex PCR; TCRdb stores in-frame clones only, minus some. The sample includes some 640,000 clones, roughly 90% seen only once; the top ten take approximately 1.5%. This entry belongs to a study of Ad26.COV2.S vaccination and SARS-CoV-2 variants. Germline lookup yields CDR1 MNHEY and CDR2 SMNVEV (reference sequence). Deletions cut 5 bases from V and 6 bases from J, with 20 bases between. The CDR3 loop spans 15 amino acids. Treatment given: about 20 received Ad26.COV2.S at low or high dose, single or two shots; several received placebo; per-sample allocation not given. Each sample was drawn 63 days after the first injection (of vaccine or placebo).

Sequencing was performed on peripheral blood, taken in a trial of Ad26.COV2.S vaccine versus placebo. The sequence was obtained from a person between 18 and 60 years old who received the Ad26.COV2.S COVID-19 vaccine or a placebo. This rearrangement joins TRBV27 to TRBJ2-7; D perhaps matches TRBD2 (6 bases). CDR3 nucleotides: TGTGCCAGCAGTCTGGACTACCATGGGGCCGGCGAGCAGTACTTC. As protein: CASSLDYHGAGEQYF.